The 17 T cell receptor beta chains reported below all come from one sample, sequenced in a study of blood T cell repertoires in COVID-19. The method was immunoSEQ multiplex PCR; TCRdb's version includes in-frame clones alone and lacks a portion of them. The table lists hundreds of thousands of clones, approximately 83% of them singletons. The sequenced sample consisted of peripheral blood. The receptor source for this set is a man older than 75 with acute or convalescent COVID-19.

This clone was picked up a small number of times. The CDR3 DNA follows: TGTGCCACCAGTGAGGGAGGGTACGATGAAAAACTGTTTTTT. This codes for CATSEGGYDEKLFF. The chain joins TRBV24-1 to TRBJ1-4; D unresolved. There are 14 residues in the CDR3. Germline CDR1 reads KGHDR; CDR2 reads SFDVKD. V lost 4 bases and J lost 6, with 11 bases in between.

CDR3 protein: CSASRRGLADFEQYF. In DNA form, the CDR3 reads TGCAGTGCTAGTAGGCGGGGACTAGCGGACTTTGAGCAGTACTTC. The chain is built from TRBV20-1 and TRBJ2-7, with TRBD2 matching 11 bases. Germline values: CDR1 DFQATT, CDR2 SNEGSKA (reference sequence). V shed 3 bases and J 7 bases; nucleotides not matched to a gene: 11. The CDR3 loop spans 15 amino acids.

The rearrangement links TRBV2 to TRBJ2-3; the match to TRBD2 covers 9 bases. The CDR3 is made up of 14 amino acids. Looked up from germline, CDR1 is SNHLY and CDR2 is FYNNEI. V lost 7 bases and J lost 8; bases outside the gene matches: 10. CDR3 in DNA: TGTGCCAGCACGAAGGCGGGAGGGCCAAGTACGCAGTATTTT. Its protein is CASTKAGGPSTQYF.

In its sample, this clone was seen a few times. The chain recombines TRBV13 with TRBJ1-6, with TRBD1 matching 9 bases. The CDR3 contains 16 residues. Germline values: CDR1 PRHDT, CDR2 FYEKMQ (reference sequence). Unmatched junction bases numbered 4, after V lost 0 bases and J lost 7 bases. The CDR3 reads CASSLGGQGGNSPLHF. The CDR3 nucleotides read TGTGCCAGCAGCTTAGGGGGACAGGGTGGCAATTCACCCCTCCACTTT.

This rearrangement joins TRBV10-3 to TRBJ1-2; the D is unclear. Germline lookup yields CDR1 ENHRY and CDR2 SYGVKD. Deletions cut 3 bases from V and 2 bases from J, with 7 bases between. The length of the CDR3 is 13 residues. The CDR3 loop reads CAISEEQNYGYTF. In DNA form, the CDR3 reads TGTGCCATCAGTGAAGAACAGAACTATGGCTACACCTTC.

V is TRBV28 and J is TRBJ2-3; 9 nucleotides line up with TRBD2. With V trimmed by 3 bases and J by 6 bases, 10 bases remained unmatched. This CDR3 comprises 16 residues. Looked up from germline, CDR1 is MDHEN and CDR2 is SYDVKM. The CDR3 DNA reads as TGTGCCAGCAGTTTCGCATTAGCGGGGGTGAGGGATACGCAGTATTTT. Its translation is CASSFALAGVRDTQYF.

The rearrangement joins TRBV5-5 to TRBJ2-7, with D possibly matching TRBD1 (5 bases). CDR3 length: 16 amino acids. The V end lost 0 bases, the J end lost 1 base, and 14 bases lay between the germline ends. CDR1 is SGHKS, CDR2 YYEKEE, per germline (reference sequence). CDR3 loop: CASSLVDSTYSYEQYF. The CDR3 DNA follows: TGTGCCAGCAGCTTGGTCGACAGCACCTATTCCTACGAGCAGTACTTC. Full variable domain (remainder filled in from reference TRBV5-5 and TRBJ2-7): DAGVTQSPTHLIKTRGQQVTLRCSPISGHKSVSWYQQVLGQGPQFIFQYYEKEERGRGNFPDRFSARQFPNYSSELNVNALLLGDSALYLCASSLVDSTYSYEQYFGPGTRLTVT.

V and J are TRBV29-1 and TRBJ2-7; D is possibly TRBD2 (5 bases). This CDR3 region has 11 residues. Per germline, CDR1 SQVTM and CDR2 ANQGSEA. Between the trimmed V and J ends, which lost 5 bases and 12 bases, there was a span of 17 bases. The DNA of the CDR3 is TGCAGCGTTCGGGAAGCAGGCAAGGGGTACTTC. Encoded protein: CSVREAGKGYF.

V gene TRBV28 combines with J gene TRBJ1-4; D unclear. V gave up 1 base and J gave up 8 bases, with 8 bases separating them. This CDR3 has 13 residues. The V gene's germline CDR1 is MDHEN and CDR2 SYDVKM. The CDR3 region is CASSLSGNEKLFF. DNA of the CDR3: TGTGCCAGCAGTTTATCGGGGAACGAAAAACTGTTTTTT.

The CDR3 DNA reads TGTGCCAGCAGTTATGGGACAGGGAACGGCTACACCTTC. It encodes CASSYGTGNGYTF. The chain links TRBV12-3 or TRBV12-4 to TRBJ1-2; 9 bases line up with TRBD1. The CDR3 covers 13 residues. With 4 bases clipped from V and 8 bases from J, the junction kept 5 bases outside the gene matches.

The chain is built from TRBV19 and TRBJ1-2, with a tentative D call TRBD1 (6 bases). There are 15 residues in the CDR3. Germline V lookup: CDR1 LNHDA, CDR2 SQIVND (reference sequence). The V gene lost 3 bases and the J gene lost 0 bases, with 11 bases spanning the gap. The CDR3 loop reads CASSIGQQANYGYTF. The DNA for the CDR3 is TGTGCCAGTAGTATTGGACAGCAGGCTAACTATGGCTACACCTTC.

As to this clone: The junction and the germline gene differ at one end; a read error may be behind it. The J gene is TRBJ2-3, the V gene TRBV2, with 8 bases identical to TRBD2. The CDR3 runs to 13 residues. CDR1 is SNHLY and CDR2 is FYNNEI in the germline V gene. The CDR3 nucleotides read TGTACCAGCACCAGGTCACTAGCGGACACGCAGTATTTT. Protein product: CTSTRSLADTQYF.

J is TRBJ1-6 and V is TRBV12-5; D is uncertain. The CDR3 sequence is 12 residues long. The ends were cut back, 4 bases at V and 7 bases at J, with 5 bases in the middle. Germline V gene sequence: CDR1 LGHNT, CDR2 FRNRAP. CDR3 loop: CASGSENSPLHF. The CDR3 nucleotides read TGTGCTAGTGGTTCGGAGAATTCACCCCTCCACTTT.

V and J are TRBV18 and TRBJ1-1, with 9 bases that match TRBD1. Germline V gene sequence: CDR1 KGHSH, CDR2 LQKENI. V lost 0 bases to trimming and J lost 1 base; unmatched junction nucleotides: 6. The CDR3 is 17 amino acids. CDR3 bases: TGTGCCAGCTCACCACCCGGGACAGGGCGTAGGAACACTGAAGCTTTCTTT. Amino acids: CASSPPGTGRRNTEAFF.

This chain joins TRBV5-4 and TRBJ2-5; no firm D call. The CDR3 has 13 residues. Germline V gene data show CDR1 as SGHNT and CDR2 as YYREEE (reference sequence). Between the trimmed V and J ends, which lost 1 base and 4 bases, there was a span of 8 bases. The CDR3 loop reads CASSLNSRETQYF. As DNA, the CDR3 is TGTGCCAGCAGCTTGAACAGCCGAGAGACCCAGTACTTC.

The J gene is TRBJ2-5, the V gene TRBV6-5; possibly TRBD1 for D (5 bases). Germline lookup yields CDR1 MNHEY and CDR2 SVGAGI. The CDR3 consists of 15 residues. The V gene lost 1 base and the J gene lost 1 base, with 10 bases spanning the gap. Here the CDR3 reads CASSYYRPSQETQYF. DNA of the CDR3: TGTGCCAGCAGTTACTACAGGCCCTCCCAAGAGACCCAGTACTTC.

This clone came up a few times. This rearrangement joins TRBV18 to TRBJ2-2; 8 nucleotides match TRBD1. From germline, CDR1 is KGHSH and CDR2 LQKENI. Germline trimming cut 3 bases from V and 1 base from J; bases unmatched to any gene: 7. CDR3 length: 17 residues. The CDR3 sequence: CASSPDRGLLNTGELFF. CDR3 nucleotide sequence: TGTGCCAGCTCACCCGACAGGGGCCTGCTGAACACCGGGGAGCTGTTTTTT.